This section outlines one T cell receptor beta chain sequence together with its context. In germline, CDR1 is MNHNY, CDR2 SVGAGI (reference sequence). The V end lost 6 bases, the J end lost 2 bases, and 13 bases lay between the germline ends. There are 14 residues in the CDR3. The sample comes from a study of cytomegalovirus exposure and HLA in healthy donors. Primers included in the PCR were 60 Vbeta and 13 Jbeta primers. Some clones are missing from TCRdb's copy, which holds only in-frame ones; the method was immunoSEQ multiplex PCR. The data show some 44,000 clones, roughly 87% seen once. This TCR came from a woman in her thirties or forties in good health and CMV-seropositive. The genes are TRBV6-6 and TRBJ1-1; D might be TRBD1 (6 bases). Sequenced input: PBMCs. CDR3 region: CASRSRGQNTEAFF. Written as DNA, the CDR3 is TGTGCCAGCAGGAGCAGGGGACAAAACACTGAAGCTTTCTTT.